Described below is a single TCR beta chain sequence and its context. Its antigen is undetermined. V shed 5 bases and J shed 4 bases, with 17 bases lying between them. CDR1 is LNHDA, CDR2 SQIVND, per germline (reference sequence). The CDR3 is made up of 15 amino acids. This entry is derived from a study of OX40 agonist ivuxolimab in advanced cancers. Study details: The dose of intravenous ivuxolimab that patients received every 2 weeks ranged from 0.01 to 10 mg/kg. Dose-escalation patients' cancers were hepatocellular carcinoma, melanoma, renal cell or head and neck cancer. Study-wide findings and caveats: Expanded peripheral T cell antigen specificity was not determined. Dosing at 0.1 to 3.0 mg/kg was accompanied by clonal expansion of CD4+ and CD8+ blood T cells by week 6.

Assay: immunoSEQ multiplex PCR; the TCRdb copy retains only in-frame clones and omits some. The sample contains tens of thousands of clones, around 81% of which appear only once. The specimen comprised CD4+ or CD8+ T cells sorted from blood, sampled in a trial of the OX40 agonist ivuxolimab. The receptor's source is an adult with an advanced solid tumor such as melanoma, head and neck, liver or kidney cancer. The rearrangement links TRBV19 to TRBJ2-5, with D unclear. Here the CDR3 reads CASSERTGLRETQYF. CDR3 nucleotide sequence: TGTGCCAGTAGTGAGAGGACGGGCCTGCGAGAGACCCAGTACTTC.